This T cell receptor beta chain was obtained from a study of technical replicates of blood from a few donors. Profiling relied on immunoSEQ multiplex PCR, and the TCRdb table lists in-frame clones only, not all of them. The sample yields 65,000 to 80,000 clones, more than 85% seen once. This sequence originates from a human donor in good health. Material for sequencing was T cells isolated from PBMCs.

CDR3 coding DNA: TGCAGCGCCCGGACAGGGTTTCAAGAGACCCAGTACTTC. It translates to CSARTGFQETQYF. V and J are TRBV29-1 and TRBJ2-5, with 8 positions matching TRBD1. The germline V gene encodes CDR1 SQVTM and CDR2 ANQGSEA. V dropped 7 bases and J dropped 2; count of bases not matched to a gene: 6. CDR3 length: 13 amino acids.